The clone carrying this T cell receptor beta chain was seen a few times. The antigen is undetermined. After template switching added a universal primer site, the resulting cDNA carried unique molecular identifiers. Each CDR3 protein gets one entry after TCRdb re-called the 5' RACE reads with MiXCR. The sample carries 200,000 to 250,000 distinct CDR3 sequences, 6% to 9% recorded once. CDR1 is DFQATT and CDR2 is SNEGSKA in the germline V gene (reference sequence). The CDR3 totals 14 residues. V lost 2 bases to trimming and J lost 4 bases; unmatched junction nucleotides: 7. The sample belongs to a study of identical twins. Overall study findings and caveats: Beta out-of-frame sequences showed weaker excess sharing between twins. There is a chance that invariant MAIT and iNKT cells partially muddied zero-insertion analyses.

These data also formed part of another study, on yellow fever vaccine responses in identical twins. That study reports: Reported findings indicate that twins' vaccine T cell responses seemed partially convergent, partially personalized.

The sequencing sample was made of memory (CD45RO+) T cells sorted from blood. The TCR originated in a woman in her late teens or twenties in good health. The chain has TRBV20-1 and TRBJ2-7, with TRBD2 matching 8 bases. The CDR3 protein is CSARPAGGVYEQYF. Here the CDR3 DNA reads TGCAGTGCTAGACCGGCGGGAGGCGTGTACGAGCAGTACTTC.